The TCR beta chain described here comes from a study of CXCR3-negative and CXCR3-positive naive CD8 T cells. The CDR3 sequence is 16 residues long. The germline V gene encodes CDR1 SQVTM and CDR2 ANQGSEA. In preparing the TRB cDNA libraries, 5' RACE with UMI labels was used. TCRdb processed the 5' RACE reads again and assigns one entry to each CDR3 protein, with no DNA. This table lists under 75,000 distinct CDR3 sequences. The chain is built from TRBV29-1 and TRBJ1-1; TCRdb selects TRBD1, and the lack of DNA leaves this call unchecked. The sequence was collected from a human donor in good health. Some clones in this sample may be carry-over from other donors' samples. Specimen: naive CXCR3- CD8+ T cells from blood. Subset noted: CD45RO-CCR7+CD27+CD95- naive CD8+ T cells lacking CXCR3 (TNR3-). Here the CDR3 reads CSVEGTDPPKDTEAFF.